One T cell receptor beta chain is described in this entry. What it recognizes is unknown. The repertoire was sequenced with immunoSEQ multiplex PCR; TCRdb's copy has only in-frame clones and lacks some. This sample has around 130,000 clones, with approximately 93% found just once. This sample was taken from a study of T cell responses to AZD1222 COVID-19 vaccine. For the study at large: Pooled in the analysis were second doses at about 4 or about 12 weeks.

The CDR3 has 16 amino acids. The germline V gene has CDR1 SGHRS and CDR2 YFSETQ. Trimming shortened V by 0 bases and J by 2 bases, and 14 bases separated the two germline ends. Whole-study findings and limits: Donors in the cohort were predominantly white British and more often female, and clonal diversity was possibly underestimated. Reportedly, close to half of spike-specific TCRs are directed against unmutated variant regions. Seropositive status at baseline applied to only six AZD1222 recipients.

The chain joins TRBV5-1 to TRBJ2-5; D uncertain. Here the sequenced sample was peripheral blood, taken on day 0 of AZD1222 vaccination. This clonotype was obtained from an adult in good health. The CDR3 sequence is CASSLVVGQRQETQYF. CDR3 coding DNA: TGCGCCAGCAGCTTGGTGGTGGGCCAACGGCAAGAGACCCAGTACTTC. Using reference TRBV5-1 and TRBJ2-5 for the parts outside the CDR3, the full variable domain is KAGVTQTPRYLIKTRGQQVTLSCSPISGHRSVSWYQQTPGQGLQFLFEYFSETQRNKGNFPGRFSGRQFSNSRSEMNVSTLELGDSALYLCASSLVVGQRQETQYFGPGTRLLVL.